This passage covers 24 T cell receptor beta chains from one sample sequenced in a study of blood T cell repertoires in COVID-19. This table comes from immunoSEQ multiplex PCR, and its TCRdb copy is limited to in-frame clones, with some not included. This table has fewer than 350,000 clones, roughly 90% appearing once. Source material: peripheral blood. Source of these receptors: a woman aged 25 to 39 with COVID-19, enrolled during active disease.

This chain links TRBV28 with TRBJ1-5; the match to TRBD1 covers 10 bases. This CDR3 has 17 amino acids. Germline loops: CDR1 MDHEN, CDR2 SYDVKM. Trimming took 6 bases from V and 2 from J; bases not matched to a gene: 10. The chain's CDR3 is CASRPGGGTGGNQPQHF. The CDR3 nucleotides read TGTGCCAGCAGACCTGGGGGCGGGACAGGGGGCAATCAGCCCCAGCATTTT.

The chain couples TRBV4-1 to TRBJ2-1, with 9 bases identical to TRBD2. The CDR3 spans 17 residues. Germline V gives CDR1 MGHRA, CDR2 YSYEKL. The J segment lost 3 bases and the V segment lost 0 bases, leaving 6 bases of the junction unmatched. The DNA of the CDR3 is TGCGCCAGCAGCCAAGATCGGGGGACTAGCCTCTACAATGAGCAGTTCTTC. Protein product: CASSQDRGTSLYNEQFF.

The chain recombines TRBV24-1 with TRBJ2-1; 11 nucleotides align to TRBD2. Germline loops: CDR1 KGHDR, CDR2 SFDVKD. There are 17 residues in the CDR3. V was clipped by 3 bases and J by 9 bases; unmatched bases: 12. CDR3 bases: TGTGCCACCAGTGATCCGACTAGCGGGATGATGGCGCGTGAGCAGTTCTTC. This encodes CATSDPTSGMMAREQFF.

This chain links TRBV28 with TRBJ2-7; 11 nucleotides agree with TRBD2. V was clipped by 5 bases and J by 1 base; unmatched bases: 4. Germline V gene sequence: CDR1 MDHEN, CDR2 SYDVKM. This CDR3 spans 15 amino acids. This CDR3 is CASSRTSGLSYEQYF. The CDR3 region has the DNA TGTGCCAGCAGTCGGACTAGCGGGTTGTCCTACGAGCAGTACTTC. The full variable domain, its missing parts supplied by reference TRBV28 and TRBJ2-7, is DVKVTQSSRYLVKRTGEKVFLECVQDMDHENMFWYRQDPGLGLRLIYFSYDVKMKEKGDIPEGYSVSREKKERFSLILESASTNQTSMYLCASSRTSGLSYEQYFGPGTRLTVT.

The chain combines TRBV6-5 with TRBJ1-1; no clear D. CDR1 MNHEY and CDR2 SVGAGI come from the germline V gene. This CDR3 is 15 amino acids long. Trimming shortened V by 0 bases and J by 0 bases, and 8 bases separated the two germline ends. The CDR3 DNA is TGTGCCAGCAGTTACTCCCCCGGGGTGAACACTGAAGCTTTCTTT. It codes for CASSYSPGVNTEAFF.

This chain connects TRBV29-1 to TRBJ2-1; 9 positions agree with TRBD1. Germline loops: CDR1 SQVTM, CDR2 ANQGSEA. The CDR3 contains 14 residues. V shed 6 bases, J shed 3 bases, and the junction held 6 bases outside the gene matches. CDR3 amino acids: CSVTPGQGYNEQFF. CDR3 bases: TGCAGCGTCACACCGGGACAGGGCTACAATGAGCAGTTCTTC.

CDR3 sequence: CASSQGQGIAGAGDTQYF. CDR3 in DNA: TGCGCCAGCAGCCAAGGACAGGGAATAGCGGGAGCGGGAGATACGCAGTATTTT. This sequence joins TRBV4-1 and TRBJ2-3, with 9 positions matching TRBD2. Germline V gene lookup returns CDR1 MGHRA and CDR2 YSYEKL. V shed 1 base, J shed 5 bases, and the junction held 13 bases outside the gene matches. This CDR3 is 18 amino acids long.

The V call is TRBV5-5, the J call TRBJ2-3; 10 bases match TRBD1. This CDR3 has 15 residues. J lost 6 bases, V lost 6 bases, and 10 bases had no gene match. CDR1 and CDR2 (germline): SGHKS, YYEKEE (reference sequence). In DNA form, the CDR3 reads TGTGCCAGCATCTATCCGACAGGGGGCCTGGATACGCAGTATTTT. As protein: CASIYPTGGLDTQYF.

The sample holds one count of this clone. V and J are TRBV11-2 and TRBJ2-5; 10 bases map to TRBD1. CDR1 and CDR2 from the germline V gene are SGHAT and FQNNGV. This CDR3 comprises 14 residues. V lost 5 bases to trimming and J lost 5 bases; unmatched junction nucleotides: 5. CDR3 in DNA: TGTGCCAGCAGCCCGACAGGGGGCTTGGAGACCCAGTACTTC. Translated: CASSPTGGLETQYF.

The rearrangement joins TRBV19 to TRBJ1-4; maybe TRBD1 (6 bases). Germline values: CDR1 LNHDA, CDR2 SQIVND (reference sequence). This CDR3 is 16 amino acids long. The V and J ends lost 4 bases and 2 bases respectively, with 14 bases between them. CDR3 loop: CASSRLGGPTNEKLFF. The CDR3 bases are TGTGCCAGTAGTAGGCTGGGGGGGCCTACTAATGAAAAACTGTTTTTT.

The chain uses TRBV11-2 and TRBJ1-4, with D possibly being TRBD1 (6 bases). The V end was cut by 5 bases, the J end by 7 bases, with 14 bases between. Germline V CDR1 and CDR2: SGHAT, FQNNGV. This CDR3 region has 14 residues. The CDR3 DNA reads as TGTGCCAGCAGCCCACAGGGTCTTGGTGAAAAACTGTTTTTT. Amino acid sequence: CASSPQGLGEKLFF.

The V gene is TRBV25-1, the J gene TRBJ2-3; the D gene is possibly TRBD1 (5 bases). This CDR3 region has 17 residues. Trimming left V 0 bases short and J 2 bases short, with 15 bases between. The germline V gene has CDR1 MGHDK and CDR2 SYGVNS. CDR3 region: CASSEYRTPVHTDTQYF. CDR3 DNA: TGTGCCAGCAGTGAATATAGGACACCGGTACACACAGATACGCAGTATTTT.

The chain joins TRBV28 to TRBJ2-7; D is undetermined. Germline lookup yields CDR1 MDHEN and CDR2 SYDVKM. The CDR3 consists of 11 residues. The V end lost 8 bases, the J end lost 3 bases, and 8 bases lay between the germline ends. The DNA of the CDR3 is TGTGCCAGCGGCCCGAACTACGAGCAGTACTTC. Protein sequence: CASGPNYEQYF.

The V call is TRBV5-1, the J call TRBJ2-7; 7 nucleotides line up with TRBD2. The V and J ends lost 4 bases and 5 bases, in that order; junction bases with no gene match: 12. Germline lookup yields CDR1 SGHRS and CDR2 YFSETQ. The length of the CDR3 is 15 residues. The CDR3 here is CASSPIRGDGNEQYF. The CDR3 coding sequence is TGCGCCAGCAGCCCAATCCGGGGGGATGGGAACGAGCAGTACTTC.

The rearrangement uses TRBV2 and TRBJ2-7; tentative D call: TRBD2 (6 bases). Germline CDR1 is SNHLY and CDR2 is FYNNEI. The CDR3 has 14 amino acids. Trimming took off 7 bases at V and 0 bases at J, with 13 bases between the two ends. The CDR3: CASKEGPISYEQYF. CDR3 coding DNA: TGTGCCAGCAAGGAGGGGCCTATCTCCTACGAGCAGTACTTC.

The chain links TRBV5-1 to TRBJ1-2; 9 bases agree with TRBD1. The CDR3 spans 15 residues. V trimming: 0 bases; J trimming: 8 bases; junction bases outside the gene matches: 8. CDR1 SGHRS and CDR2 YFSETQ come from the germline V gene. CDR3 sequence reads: CASSLDTGTGFGYTF. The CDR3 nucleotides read TGCGCCAGCAGCTTGGATACCGGGACAGGGTTCGGCTACACCTTC. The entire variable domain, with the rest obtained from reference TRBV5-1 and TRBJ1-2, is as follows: KAGVTQTPRYLIKTRGQQVTLSCSPISGHRSVSWYQQTPGQGLQFLFEYFSETQRNKGNFPGRFSGRQFSNSRSEMNVSTLELGDSALYLCASSLDTGTGFGYTFGSGTRLTVV.

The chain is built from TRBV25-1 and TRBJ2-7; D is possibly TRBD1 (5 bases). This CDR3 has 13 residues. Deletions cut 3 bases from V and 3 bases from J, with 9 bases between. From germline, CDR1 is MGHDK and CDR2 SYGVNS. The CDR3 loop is CASSDLQGYEQYF. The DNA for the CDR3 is TGTGCCAGCAGTGATCTTCAGGGCTACGAGCAGTACTTC.

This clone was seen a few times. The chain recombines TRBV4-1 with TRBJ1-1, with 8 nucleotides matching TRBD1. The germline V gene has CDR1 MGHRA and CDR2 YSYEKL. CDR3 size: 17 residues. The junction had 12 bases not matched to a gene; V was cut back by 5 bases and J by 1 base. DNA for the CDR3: TGCGCCAGCAGCTACGATCCCTCCGGGACAGGGAACACTGAAGCTTTCTTT. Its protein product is CASSYDPSGTGNTEAFF.

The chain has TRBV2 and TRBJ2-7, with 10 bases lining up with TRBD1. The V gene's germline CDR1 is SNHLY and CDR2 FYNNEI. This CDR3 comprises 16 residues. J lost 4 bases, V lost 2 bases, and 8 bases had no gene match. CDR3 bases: TGTGCCAGCAGTGAATCCGGGACAGGGGTTGTATACGAGCAGTACTTC. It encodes CASSESGTGVVYEQYF.

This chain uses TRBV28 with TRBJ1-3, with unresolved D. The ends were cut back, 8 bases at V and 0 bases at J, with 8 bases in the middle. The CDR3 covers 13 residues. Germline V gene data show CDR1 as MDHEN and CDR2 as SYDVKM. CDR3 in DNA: TGTGCCAGCTCGTGGGCCTCTGGAAACACCATATATTTT. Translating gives CASSWASGNTIYF.

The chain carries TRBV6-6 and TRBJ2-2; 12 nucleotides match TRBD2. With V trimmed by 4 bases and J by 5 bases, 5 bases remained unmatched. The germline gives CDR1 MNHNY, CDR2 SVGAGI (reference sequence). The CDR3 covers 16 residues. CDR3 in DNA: TGTGCCAGCAGTTCCCGCCTAGCGGGAGGGACCGGGGAGCTGTTTTTT. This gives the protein CASSSRLAGGTGELFF.

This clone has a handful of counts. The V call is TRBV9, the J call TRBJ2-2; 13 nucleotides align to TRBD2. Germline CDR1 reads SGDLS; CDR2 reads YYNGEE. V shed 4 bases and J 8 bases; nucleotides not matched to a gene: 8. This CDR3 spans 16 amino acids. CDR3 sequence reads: CASSSTSGRAGGELFF. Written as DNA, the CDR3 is TGTGCCAGCAGCAGCACTAGCGGGAGGGCCGGAGGGGAGCTGTTTTTT.

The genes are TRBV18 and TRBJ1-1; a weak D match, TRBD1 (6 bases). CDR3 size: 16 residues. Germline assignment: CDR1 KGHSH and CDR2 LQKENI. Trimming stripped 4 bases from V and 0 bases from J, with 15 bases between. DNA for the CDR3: TGTGCCAGCTCACGCGACAGGACCTTTATGAACACTGAAGCTTTCTTT. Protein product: CASSRDRTFMNTEAFF.

CDR3: CASSLTTGRIADTQYF. The CDR3 DNA follows: TGTGCCAGCAGCCTTACGACAGGGAGGATAGCGGATACGCAGTATTTT. J is TRBJ2-3 and V is TRBV7-2; possible D gene TRBD1, 7 bases. The CDR3 totals 16 residues. V was clipped by 5 bases and J by 6 bases, with 21 bases between them. The germline V gene has CDR1 SGHTA and CDR2 FQGNSA.